The clone carrying this T cell receptor beta chain was detected a few times. Its specificity is not known. The data belong to a study of type 1 regulatory T cells. For the study at large: This in vitro CD4 product, T-allo10, is enriched for Tr1 cells and alloantigen-specific.

Study-wide findings and caveats: Compared with non-Tr1 cells, Tr1 cells showed a narrower TCR repertoire.

TCRdb re-called the reads with MiXCR, one entry per CDR3 protein. The table lists fewer than 80,000 distinct CDR3 sequences, around 21% of them singletons. This receptor was obtained from a human donor in good health. Sequencing was carried out using cultured type 1 regulatory T (Tr1) cells, either the whole culture or a sorted fraction (not recorded which).

CDR3 loop: CASSLRATSRSYNEQFF. The DNA of the CDR3 is TGCGCCAGCAGCTTGCGGGCCACTAGCAGGTCCTACAATGAGCAGTTCTTC. This chain links TRBV5-1 with TRBJ2-1, with D perhaps matching TRBD2 (6 bases). Trimming left V 1 base short and J 1 base short, with 15 bases between. The germline gives CDR1 SGHRS, CDR2 YFSETQ. The CDR3 spans 17 residues.